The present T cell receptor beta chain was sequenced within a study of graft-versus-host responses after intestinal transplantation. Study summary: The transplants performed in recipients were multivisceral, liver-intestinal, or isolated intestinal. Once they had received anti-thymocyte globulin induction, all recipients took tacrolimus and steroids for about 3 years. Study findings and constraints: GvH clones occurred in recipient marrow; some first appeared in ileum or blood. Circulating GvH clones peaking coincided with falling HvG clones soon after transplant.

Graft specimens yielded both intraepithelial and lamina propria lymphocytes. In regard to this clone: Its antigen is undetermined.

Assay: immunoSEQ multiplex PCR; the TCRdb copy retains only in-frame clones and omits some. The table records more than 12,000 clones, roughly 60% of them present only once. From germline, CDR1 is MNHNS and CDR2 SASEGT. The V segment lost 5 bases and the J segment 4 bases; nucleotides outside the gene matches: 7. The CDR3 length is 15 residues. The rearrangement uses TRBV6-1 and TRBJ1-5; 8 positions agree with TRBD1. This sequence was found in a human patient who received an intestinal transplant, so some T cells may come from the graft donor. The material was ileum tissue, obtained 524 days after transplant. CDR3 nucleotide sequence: TGTGCCAGCAGTCTGACGACAGGGGTTAATCAGCCCCAGCATTTT. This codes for CASSLTTGVNQPQHF.